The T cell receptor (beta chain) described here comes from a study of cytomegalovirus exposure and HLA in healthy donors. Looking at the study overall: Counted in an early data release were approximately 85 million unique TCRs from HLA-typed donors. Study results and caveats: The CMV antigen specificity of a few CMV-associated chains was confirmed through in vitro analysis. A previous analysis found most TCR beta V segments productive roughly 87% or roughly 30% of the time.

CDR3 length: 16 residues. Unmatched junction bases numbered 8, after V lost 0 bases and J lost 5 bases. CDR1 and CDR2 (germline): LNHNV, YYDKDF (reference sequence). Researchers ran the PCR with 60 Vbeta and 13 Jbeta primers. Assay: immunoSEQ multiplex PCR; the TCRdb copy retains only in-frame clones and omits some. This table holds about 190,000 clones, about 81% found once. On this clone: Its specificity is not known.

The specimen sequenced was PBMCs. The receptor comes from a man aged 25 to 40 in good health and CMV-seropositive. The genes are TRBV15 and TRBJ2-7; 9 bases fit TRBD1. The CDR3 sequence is CATSRDGTGLSNEQYF. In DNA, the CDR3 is TGTGCCACCAGCAGAGACGGGACAGGGCTGTCTAACGAGCAGTACTTC.